The 6 T cell receptor beta chains given below trace back to one sample, sequenced in a study of blood T cell repertoires in COVID-19 (TCRdb year 2020). Library preparation employed the immunoSEQ multiplex PCR assay. TCRdb mirrors the immuneACCESS table, restricted to in-frame sequences. Some clones are absent from its copies; in checked studies, under half trace to an unresolved V gene, and the reason for the others is unknown. The sample contains 250,000 or so clones, over 70% of them found a single time. The ten largest clonotypes hold 2.5% to 3.5% of the sample. Source material: PBMCs or T cells enriched from blood (not recorded which). Every receptor here comes from a woman aged 40 to 50 who had been exposed to COVID-19.

The J gene is TRBJ1-4, the V gene TRBV5-4; D may be TRBD1 (5 bases). Germline CDR1 reads SGHNT; CDR2 reads YYREEE (reference sequence). Trimming pared 0 bases from V and 7 bases from J, leaving 10 bases between. This CDR3 has 14 residues. Here the CDR3 reads CASSLGGEGEKLFF. As DNA, the CDR3 is TGTGCCAGCAGCTTGGGGGGGGAGGGTGAAAAACTGTTTTTT.

The count of this clone is one. CDR3 loop: CASRQQGAIDTQYF. The CDR3 region has the DNA TGTGCCAGCAGACAACAGGGGGCGATAGATACGCAGTATTTT. This chain connects TRBV6-5 to TRBJ2-3, with 9 bases aligning to TRBD1. The J segment lost 5 bases and the V segment lost 6 bases, leaving 6 bases of the junction unmatched. The CDR3 contains 14 residues. Germline V lookup: CDR1 MNHEY, CDR2 SVGAGI.

J is TRBJ1-3 and V is TRBV9; TRBD1 matches at 9 bases. The CDR3 consists of 14 residues. Germline V gene sequence: CDR1 SGDLS, CDR2 YYNGEE. With V trimmed by 2 bases and J by 8 bases, 5 bases remained unmatched. CDR3 residues: CASSVRDREDTIYF. CDR3 coding DNA: TGTGCCAGCAGCGTCCGGGACAGGGAAGACACCATATATTTT.

For the CDR3, the DNA is TGTGCCAGCCCCAACACGGGGATCCAAGAGACCCAGTACTTC. It is translated as CASPNTGIQETQYF. The rearrangement uses TRBV2 and TRBJ2-5, with D tentatively TRBD2 (5 bases). CDR3 length: 14 amino acids. CDR1 is SNHLY, CDR2 FYNNEI, per germline. V lost 8 bases and J lost 1, with 14 bases in between.

This chain links TRBV5-1 with TRBJ2-5; unclear D gene. The germline V gene has CDR1 SGHRS and CDR2 YFSETQ. The CDR3 has 12 residues. Trimming cost V 2 bases and J 4 bases, with 6 bases left between them. CDR3 residues: CASSFGGETQYF. Here the CDR3 DNA reads TGCGCCAGCAGCTTTGGCGGAGAGACCCAGTACTTC.

As DNA, the CDR3 is TGTGCCAGTAGTGTGACAGGGGGCAGAGGAACTGAAGCTTTCTTT. As protein: CASSVTGGRGTEAFF. The chain is built from TRBV19 and TRBJ1-1, with TRBD1 identical over 10 bases. CDR3 size: 15 residues. Germline-derived CDR1 and CDR2 are LNHDA and SQIVND (reference sequence). J gave up 5 bases and V 5 bases, and 8 bases lay outside the gene matches.